This entry describes one T cell receptor beta chain. V trimming: 0 bases; J trimming: 12 bases; junction bases outside the gene matches: 13. This CDR3 has 15 amino acids. The germline gives CDR1 SGHNT, CDR2 YYREEE (reference sequence). The treatment denotes: over 15 received Ad26.COV2.S at low or high dose, single or two shots; 5 received placebo; per-sample allocation not given. It was on day 63 after the first vaccine or placebo injection that samples were taken. This entry belongs to a study of Ad26.COV2.S vaccination and SARS-CoV-2 variants. TCRdb's copy holds only in-frame clones and misses some; the assay was immunoSEQ multiplex PCR. The profile shows around 380,000 clones, 80% to 90% of them singletons.

The specimen comprised peripheral blood, sampled in a trial of Ad26.COV2.S vaccine versus placebo. The chain has TRBV5-4 and TRBJ1-1; 8 positions match TRBD1. This sequence originates from a person aged 18-65 years who received the Ad26.COV2.S COVID-19 vaccine or a placebo. Here the CDR3 DNA reads TGTGCCAGCAGCTTGGAAGGACAGACAGGGGTGCGAACTTTCTTT. This gives the protein CASSLEGQTGVRTFF.